The sequence of this T cell receptor (beta chain) was determined in a study of neurological immune-mediated disorders (dated by TCRdb to the late 2010s). Regarding the study in general: Peripheral blood TCR-beta repertoires from patients with HTLV-I-associated myelopathy (HAM/TSP), patients with multiple sclerosis, and healthy controls were compared in the study using UMI-based sequencing. The roughly 100 TCR-beta libraries included longitudinal samples, technical triplicates and paired sorted CD4+ and CD8+ T-cell subsets alongside PBMC samples. The cohort included about 70 subjects: some 14 with HAM/TSP, roughly 34 with multiple sclerosis, and some 20 healthy controls.

Paper-wide results and their limitations: The highest TCR clonal expansion was observed in HAM/TSP patients, whereas the lowest was observed in MS patients, even when compared with healthy controls. Across subjects, expanded clones never shared an identical CDR3 amino acid sequence, which suggests that the TCR-beta repertoires in every group were private.

TCR libraries for sorted subsets were made from under 1.1 million sorted CD4+ or CD8+ T cells. PBMCs were separated from peripheral blood using Ficoll-Hypaque density gradient centrifugation and then cryopreserved in liquid nitrogen. The study also sequenced paired sorted CD4+ and CD8+ subsets from healthy controls, HAM/TSP patients and MS patients. To synthesize cDNA, template-switch 5'RACE was performed with a primer carrying a 10-nucleotide random unique molecular identifier so that each TCR transcript was tagged. Over 170 million TCR-beta sequences, covering 15-18 subjects, were produced in each sequencing run. The RNeasy kit was used for extraction of total RNA. The KAPA Real-time Library Amplification kit was used to amplify TCR-beta VDJ regions with primers for the TCR constant region and the 5'RACE anchor. Sample indexes and Illumina adaptors were added in a first PCR, and a second PCR then increased library yield. After Ampure bead purification, the roughly 650 bp TCR product was size-selected on a 2% E-gel SizeSelection system. Before pooling, libraries had their quality checked on a Bioanalyzer, their concentration measured with Qubit, and their quantity determined with the Kapa Library Quantification kit. Paired-end 2 x 150 bp sequencing of the libraries was performed on an Illumina HiSeq 2500. To increase sequence diversity, roughly 24-32% phiX was spiked into each library pool. In the source study's methods: The UMI-based MiGEC pipeline processed quality-filtered reads and removed over 90% of raw TCR sequences during error correction. VDJ genes were aligned to IMGT germline references, and clonotypes were defined by unique CDR3 amino acid sequence plus V-J genes. Clonal expansion, Shannon diversity and CDR3 relatedness (CalcPairwiseDistances, ClusterSamples) were evaluated with VDJtools, and phylogenetic trees were built with CLCbio workbench. Using coefficient-of-variation modelling across technical triplicates, the study counted a clone as expanded if it had at least 8 unique UMIs. TCRdb took the public reads, trimmed them with fastp at Q25, ran MiXCR for clone calling and kept in-frame beta chains. Here each entry gathers all rows of one CDR3 protein and keeps the most common genes and DNA. TCRdb, rather than the study authors, made the V and J calls. The sample table contains some 4,500 distinct CDR3 sequences; only one count was recorded for about 25% of them. The ten largest clonotypes hold 44% of the sample.

V lost 4 bases and J lost 13 bases, and the count of bases not matched to a germline gene is 8. CDR1 SNHLY and CDR2 FYNNEI are derived from the germline V gene. Counted from cysteine to phenylalanine, this CDR3 has 13 amino acids. Just the 39-base CDR3 DNA is kept, in frame starting at base 1. This clonotype was seen many times. Its antigen is not yet known. No qualities accompany the bases; no much larger clone lies one base away. This clonotype was sampled from an older woman with HTLV-1-associated myelopathy (HAM/TSP). The V and J segments used are TRBV2 and TRBJ2-2; a stretch of 8 junction bases matches TRBD2. Specimen: CD8+ T cells from blood. The CDR3 in this case is CASSAQGTRWLFF. The base sequence is TGTGCCAGCAGTGCTCAGGGGACTAGGTGGCTGTTTTTT.